Listed below are T cell receptor beta chains from one sample, sequenced in a study of blood T cell repertoires in COVID-19. The data were produced by immunoSEQ multiplex PCR, yet TCRdb's version contains in-frame clones alone and is incomplete. This sample yields about 70,000 clones, of which around 87% are seen a single time; 2.7% belongs to the top ten. The specimen sequenced was peripheral blood. The source is a man aged 50 to 59 with acute or convalescent COVID-19. Both conserved end residues are part of each CDR3. Each record gives: D gene, V gene, CDR3 protein. D genes are given only for firm matches.

>TRBD1|TRBV23-1
CASSFTRTGEMGENYGYTF
>-|TRBV18
CASSPRGVTGAGTGELFF
>-|TRBV10-3
CAISEDAGKATQYF
>TRBD1|TRBV6-2/TRBV6-3
CASSYSGTGSVYEQYF
>-|TRBV23-1
CASSQLARVMNTEAFF
>TRBD1|TRBV3-1/TRBV3-2
CASSQLQGTGSGANVLTF
>TRBD2|TRBV4-3
CASSEGGSGESGVVQYF
>TRBD1|TRBV13
CASSFLGQHTSSPLHF
>-|TRBV5-5
CASSFKGGRDTQYF
>TRBD1|TRBV9
CASSLGTGVGTGELFF
>-|TRBV6-6
CATTRINNEQFF
>-|TRBV28
CASRAGLFSYEQYF
>-|TRBV16
CASSRQENTEAFF
>-|TRBV29-1
CSVQGQSYNEQFF